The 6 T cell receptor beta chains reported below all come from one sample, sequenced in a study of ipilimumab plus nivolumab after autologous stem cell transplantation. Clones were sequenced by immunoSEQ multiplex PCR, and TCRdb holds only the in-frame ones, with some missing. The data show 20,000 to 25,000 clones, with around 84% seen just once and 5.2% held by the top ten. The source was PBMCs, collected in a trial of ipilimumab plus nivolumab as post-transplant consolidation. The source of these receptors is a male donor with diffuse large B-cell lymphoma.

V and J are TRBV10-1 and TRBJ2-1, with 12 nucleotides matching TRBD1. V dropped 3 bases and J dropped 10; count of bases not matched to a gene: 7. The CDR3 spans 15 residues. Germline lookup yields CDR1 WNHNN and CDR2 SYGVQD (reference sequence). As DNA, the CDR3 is TGCGCCAGCAGTGATTTGGGACAGGGGGCGCGAGAGCAGTTCTTC. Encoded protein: CASSDLGQGAREQFF.

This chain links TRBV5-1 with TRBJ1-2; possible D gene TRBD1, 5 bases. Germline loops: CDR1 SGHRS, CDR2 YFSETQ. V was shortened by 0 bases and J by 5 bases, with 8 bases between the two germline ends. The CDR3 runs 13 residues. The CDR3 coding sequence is TGCGCCAGCAGCTTGGTAGGGGTATATGGCTACACCTTC. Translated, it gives CASSLVGVYGYTF.

The CDR3, as DNA: TGTGCCAGTAGTGCGCGACAGGGGTTAGTACTCCACTTT. Translating it yields CASSARQGLVLHF. This rearrangement joins TRBV19 to TRBJ1-6; TRBD1 aligns across 8 bases. The germline V gene encodes CDR1 LNHDA and CDR2 SQIVND (reference sequence). J was trimmed by 16 bases and V by 5 bases; bases with no gene match: 10. CDR3 length: 13 residues. Based on the CDR3 plus reference TRBV19 and TRBJ1-6, the full variable domain is DGGITQSPKYLFRKEGQNVTLSCEQNLNHDAMYWYRQDPGQGLRLIYYSQIVNDFQKGDIAEGYSVSREKKESFPLTVTSAQKNPTAFYLCASSARQGLVLHFGNGTRLTVT.

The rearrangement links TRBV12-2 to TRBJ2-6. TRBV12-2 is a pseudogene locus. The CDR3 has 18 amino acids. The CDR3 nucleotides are TGTGCAAGTCGCTTAGCGGCCCGGCGAATCTCTGGGGCCAACGTCCTGACTTTC. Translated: CASRLAARRISGANVLTF.

The CDR3, as DNA: TGTGCCAGCAGCTTTCTTCGAGGGGCCCCAATCTATGGCTACACCTTC. It yields the protein CASSFLRGAPIYGYTF. The chain recombines TRBV13 with TRBJ1-2, with a weak D call TRBD1 (5 bases). Germline CDR1 is PRHDT and CDR2 is FYEKMQ (reference sequence). V was shortened by 3 bases and J by 4 bases, with 18 bases between the two germline ends. The CDR3 sequence is 16 residues long.

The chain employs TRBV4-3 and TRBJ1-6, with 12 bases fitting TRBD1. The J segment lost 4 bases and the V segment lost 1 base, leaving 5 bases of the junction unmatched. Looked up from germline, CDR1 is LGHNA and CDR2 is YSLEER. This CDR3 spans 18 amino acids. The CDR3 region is CASSQAPGQGAYNSPLHF. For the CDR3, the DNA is TGCGCCAGCAGCCAAGCTCCGGGACAGGGGGCTTATAATTCACCCCTCCACTTT.